The 23 T cell receptor beta chains below come from one sample, sequenced in a study of T cell changes during pregnancy in multiple sclerosis. TCRdb's copy holds only in-frame clones and misses some; the assay was immunoSEQ multiplex PCR. The sample gives about 44,000 clones, roughly 95% of which show up once; about 1% is in the top ten. Source: peripheral blood, taken in the second trimester of pregnancy. These receptors were collected from a female donor with multiple sclerosis, enrolled in a pregnancy study.

This chain joins TRBV5-1 and TRBJ1-1; the D is unclear. This CDR3 comprises 11 residues. Between the trimmed V and J ends, which lost 8 bases and 1 base, there was a span of 6 bases. CDR1 is SGHRS and CDR2 is YFSETQ in the germline V gene. The CDR3 sequence is CASRGNTEAFF. The CDR3 coding sequence is TGCGCCAGTCGGGGGAACACTGAAGCTTTCTTT.

This clone was recorded only once. This chain connects TRBV5-8 to TRBJ2-5, with D perhaps matching TRBD1 (6 bases). Trimming removed 0 bases from V and 6 bases from J, with 15 bases in between. This CDR3 has 15 residues. Germline V gene sequence: CDR1 SGHTS, CDR2 YDEGEE. CDR3 nucleotides: TGTGCCAGCAGCTTGGACCAGGGGATCTTTAAGACCCAGTACTTC. As protein: CASSLDQGIFKTQYF.

Here the CDR3 reads CASSLVGLTDTQYF. The CDR3, as DNA: TGTGCCAGCAGCCTGGTCGGGTTAACAGATACGCAGTATTTT. The chain combines TRBV7-9 with TRBJ2-3; D is ambiguous. The V and J ends lost 5 bases and 3 bases respectively, with 12 bases between them. The CDR3 has 14 amino acids. CDR1 and CDR2 (germline): SEHNR, FQNEAQ (reference sequence).

V and J are TRBV20-1 and TRBJ1-2; D unclear. Between the trimmed V and J ends, which lost 3 bases and 8 bases, there was a span of 10 bases. The germline gives CDR1 DFQATT, CDR2 SNEGSKA (reference sequence). The CDR3 sequence is 11 residues long. The CDR3 region is CSASGPRGYTF. CDR3 bases: TGCAGTGCTAGTGGCCCGAGGGGCTACACCTTC.

The rearrangement joins TRBV28 to TRBJ1-4, with TRBD1 matching over 7 bases. CDR3 length: 16 residues. Per the germline V gene, CDR1 is MDHEN and CDR2 is SYDVKM. J gave up 8 bases and V 2 bases, and 11 bases lay outside the gene matches. CDR3 loop: CASSLEARGQEEKLFF. CDR3 bases: TGTGCCAGCAGTTTAGAGGCAAGGGGGCAGGAAGAAAAACTGTTTTTT.

CDR3 in DNA: TGTGCCAGTAGTATTATCGGGACAATTGAGGGTTCTGGAAACACCATATATTTT. It is translated as CASSIIGTIEGSGNTIYF. The rearrangement joins TRBV19 to TRBJ1-3; tentatively, D is TRBD1 (6 bases). There are 18 residues in the CDR3. The germline gives CDR1 LNHDA, CDR2 SQIVND (reference sequence). V dropped 3 bases and J dropped 1 base, with 19 bases sitting between them.

This CDR3 is CASSLESVGIQYF. The CDR3 bases are TGCGCCAGCAGCTTGGAAAGCGTTGGCATTCAGTACTTC. The J gene is TRBJ2-4, the V gene TRBV5-1; D is ambiguous. The V end was cut by 0 bases, the J end by 9 bases, with 10 bases between. CDR3 size: 13 residues. From germline, CDR1 is SGHRS and CDR2 YFSETQ.

This chain uses TRBV2 with TRBJ2-3; D gene unclear. The CDR3 loop spans 13 amino acids. V lost 1 base, J lost 5 bases, and 7 bases lay in between. Germline V CDR1 and CDR2: SNHLY, FYNNEI. CDR3 DNA sequence: TGTGCCAGCAGTGAAGAACGAGGAGATACGCAGTATTTT. This codes for CASSEERGDTQYF.

The V gene is TRBV27, the J gene TRBJ2-2; D unresolved. CDR3 length equals 13 residues. CDR1 MNHEY and CDR2 SMNVEV come from the germline V gene (reference sequence). V was clipped by 6 bases and J by 2 bases, with 7 bases between them. CDR3 sequence reads: CASRSFNTGELFF. CDR3 bases: TGTGCCAGCAGATCCTTTAACACCGGGGAGCTGTTTTTT.

CDR3 nucleotide sequence: TGTGCCAGCAGCTTTCGACTAGCGGGAGGGCCAAGTGAGCAGTTCTTC. Translated: CASSFRLAGGPSEQFF. This chain connects TRBV7-6 to TRBJ2-1; 14 bases are a match to TRBD2. Germline-derived CDR1 and CDR2 are SGHVS and FNYEAQ. The V and J ends lost 3 bases and 9 bases, in that order; junction bases with no gene match: 7. This CDR3 spans 16 amino acids.

This sequence joins TRBV29-1 and TRBJ2-7, with 7 bases aligning to TRBD1. CDR3 length equals 14 residues. The V gene's germline CDR1 is SQVTM and CDR2 ANQGSEA. V was pared by 2 bases and J by 7 bases, with 11 bases of the junction left unmatched. CDR3 DNA sequence: TGCAGCGTTGAAAACAGGGGTGGGGTGCGGGAGCAGTACTTC. The encoded protein is CSVENRGGVREQYF.

V is TRBV7-9 and J is TRBJ2-6; 8 bases map to TRBD1. The germline CDR1 and CDR2 sequences are SEHNR and FQNEAQ (reference sequence). The CDR3 length is 16 residues. Trimming at V came to 2 bases and at J to 2 bases, leaving 2 bases not matched to a gene. Written as DNA, the CDR3 is TGTGCCAGCAGCTTACGGACAGGGACTGGGGCCAACGTCCTGACTTTC. Amino acids: CASSLRTGTGANVLTF.

V and J are TRBV19 and TRBJ1-2, with no clear D. V was pared by 1 base and J by 2 bases, with 11 bases between. Per the germline V gene, CDR1 is LNHDA and CDR2 is SQIVND (reference sequence). This CDR3 region has 15 residues. The CDR3 DNA reads as TGTGCCAGTAGTATAGGACACTTCTTAAACTATGGCTACACCTTC. Translation gives CASSIGHFLNYGYTF. Using reference TRBV19 and TRBJ1-2 for the parts outside the CDR3, the full variable domain is DGGITQSPKYLFRKEGQNVTLSCEQNLNHDAMYWYRQDPGQGLRLIYYSQIVNDFQKGDIAEGYSVSREKKESFPLTVTSAQKNPTAFYLCASSIGHFLNYGYTFGSGTRLTVV.

In its sample, this clone was seen a few times. The CDR3 loop reads CASSLVQGVGNEQFF. CDR3 nucleotides: TGTGCCAGCAGCTTAGTTCAGGGGGTCGGCAATGAGCAGTTCTTC. The chain recombines TRBV7-3 with TRBJ2-1, with 7 bases identical to TRBD1. Germline values: CDR1 SGHTA, CDR2 FQGTGA. With 2 bases clipped from V and 6 bases from J, the junction kept 7 bases outside the gene matches. This CDR3 region has 15 residues.

This clone was picked up one time. This rearrangement joins TRBV28 to TRBJ1-5; no definite D call. The ends were cut back, 4 bases at V and 11 bases at J, with 12 bases in the middle. Germline assignment: CDR1 MDHEN and CDR2 SYDVKM. The CDR3 has 12 amino acids. The CDR3 nucleotides are TGTGCCAGCAGTTCTCACGCCGGAGCCCAGCATTTT. This gives the protein CASSSHAGAQHF.

The V gene is TRBV2, the J gene TRBJ2-1, with 11 positions matching TRBD2. Trimming at V came to 2 bases and at J to 6 bases, leaving 3 bases not matched to a gene. CDR1 is SNHLY and CDR2 is FYNNEI in the germline V gene. The CDR3 is made up of 15 amino acids. The CDR3 here is CASSELAGGPNEQFF. DNA for the CDR3: TGTGCCAGCAGTGAATTAGCGGGGGGGCCCAATGAGCAGTTCTTC.

This chain uses TRBV5-1 with TRBJ2-7; D ambiguous. The CDR3 is 12 residues long. Per the germline V gene, CDR1 is SGHRS and CDR2 is YFSETQ. Trimming removed 4 bases at V and 3 bases at J, with 8 bases between. The CDR3, as DNA: TGCGCCAGCAGCGGGCTTAACTACGAGCAGTACTTC. This gives the protein CASSGLNYEQYF.

This sequence joins TRBV10-3 and TRBJ1-6, with D possibly being TRBD1 (6 bases). V was trimmed by 6 bases and J by 10 bases, leaving 16 bases between them. The CDR3 extends over 14 amino acids. Germline values: CDR1 ENHRY, CDR2 SYGVKD. The CDR3 DNA reads as TGTGCCATCAGCCCGGACAGTGTAACCTCACCCCTCCACTTT. Its protein product is CAISPDSVTSPLHF.

The chain uses TRBV7-9 and TRBJ2-7; D gene uncertain. The CDR3 has 14 residues. The germline V gene has CDR1 SEHNR and CDR2 FQNEAQ (reference sequence). V was trimmed by 4 bases and J by 2 bases, leaving 12 bases between them. The DNA for the CDR3 is TGTGCCAGCAGCTCGACCCCTGCGGCCTACGAGCAGTACTTC. Amino acid sequence: CASSSTPAAYEQYF.

The chain has TRBV18 and TRBJ2-2; the match to TRBD1 covers 7 bases. Germline V CDR1 and CDR2: KGHSH, LQKENI. CDR3 length: 18 residues. The ends lost 2 bases at V and 1 base at J; junction bases unmatched: 10. The CDR3 sequence: CASSPRIVRQGNTGELFF. CDR3 sequence (DNA): TGTGCCAGCTCACCAAGGATTGTCAGACAGGGGAACACCGGGGAGCTGTTTTTT.

In DNA, the CDR3 is TGTGCCAGCAGCTCACGTAGGGGACTGGATTTTTCCAATGAGCAGTTCTTC. Translating it yields CASSSRRGLDFSNEQFF. The chain combines TRBV9 with TRBJ2-1; D may be TRBD2 (6 bases). This CDR3 has 17 residues. Germline V gene data show CDR1 as SGDLS and CDR2 as YYNGEE. Trimming left V 4 bases short and J 6 bases short, with 23 bases between.

The chain is built from TRBV2 and TRBJ2-5; 16 nucleotides line up with TRBD2. This CDR3 has 16 residues. After removal of 6 bases from V and 2 bases from J, the junction contained 3 bases not matched to a gene. Germline V lookup: CDR1 SNHLY, CDR2 FYNNEI. This CDR3 reads CASREGLAGGQETQYF. In DNA form, the CDR3 reads TGTGCCAGCAGGGAGGGACTAGCGGGGGGGCAAGAGACCCAGTACTTC.

The rearrangement joins TRBV5-4 to TRBJ1-1; D is possibly TRBD1 (5 bases). Germline values: CDR1 SGHNT, CDR2 YYREEE (reference sequence). The CDR3 is made up of 15 amino acids. V lost 0 bases to trimming and J lost 3 bases, with 12 bases between them. The CDR3 loop reads CASSLGSRVDTEAFF. CDR3 in DNA: TGTGCCAGCAGCTTGGGAAGCAGGGTGGACACTGAAGCTTTCTTT.